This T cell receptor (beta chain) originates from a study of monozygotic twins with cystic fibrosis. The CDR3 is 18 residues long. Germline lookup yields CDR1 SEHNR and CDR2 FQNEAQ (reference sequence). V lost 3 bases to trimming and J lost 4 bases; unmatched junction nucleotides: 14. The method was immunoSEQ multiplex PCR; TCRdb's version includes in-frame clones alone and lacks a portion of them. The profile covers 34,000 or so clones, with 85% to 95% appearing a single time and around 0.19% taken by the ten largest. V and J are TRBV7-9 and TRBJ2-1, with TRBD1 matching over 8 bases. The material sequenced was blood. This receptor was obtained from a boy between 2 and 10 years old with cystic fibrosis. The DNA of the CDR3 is TGTGCCAGCAGCTTTTTACAGGGGGGAGACGGAATTTACAATGAGCAGTTCTTC. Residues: CASSFLQGGDGIYNEQFF.